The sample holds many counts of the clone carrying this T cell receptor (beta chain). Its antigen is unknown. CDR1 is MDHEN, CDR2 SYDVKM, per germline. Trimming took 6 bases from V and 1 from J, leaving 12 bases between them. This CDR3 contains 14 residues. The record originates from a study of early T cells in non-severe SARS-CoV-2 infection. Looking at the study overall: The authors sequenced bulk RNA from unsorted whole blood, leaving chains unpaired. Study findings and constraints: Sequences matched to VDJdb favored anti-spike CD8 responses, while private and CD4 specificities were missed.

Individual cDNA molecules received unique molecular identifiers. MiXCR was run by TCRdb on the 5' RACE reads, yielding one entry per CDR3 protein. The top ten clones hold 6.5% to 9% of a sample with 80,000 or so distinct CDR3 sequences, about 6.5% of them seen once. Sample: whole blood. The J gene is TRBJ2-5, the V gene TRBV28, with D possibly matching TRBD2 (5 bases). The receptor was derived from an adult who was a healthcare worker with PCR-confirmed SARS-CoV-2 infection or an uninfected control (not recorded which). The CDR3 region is CASSPWGAQETQYF. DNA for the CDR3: TGTGCCAGCAGCCCATGGGGAGCCCAAGAGACCCAGTACTTC.